This is a list of T cell receptor beta chains from one sample in a study of blood T cell repertoires in COVID-19. Here immunoSEQ multiplex PCR was the method, and the copy in TCRdb shows in-frame clones only, minus some. The sample consists of approximately 300,000 clones, about 89% of them appearing once. Sequences were obtained from peripheral blood. Receptors were obtained from a man aged 40-50 years with acute or convalescent COVID-19. The CDR3 runs from the conserved cysteine through the conserved F or W. Each record gives: CDR3 protein, CDR3 DNA, clone size, V gene, J gene, D gene. The D gene is left open where the match is weak. For some rows the clone size is stated as once, few or many, or as a class when expanded; others skip it.

CASGLVRTGGLTEAFF	TGTGCTAGTGGTTTGGTACGGACAGGGGGACTGACTGAAGCTTTCTTT	.	TRBV12-5	TRBJ1-1	TRBD1
CASQPGGSYEQYF	TGTGCCAGCCAGCCCGGCGGATCCTACGAGCAGTACTTC	.	TRBV25-1	TRBJ2-7	.
CASSSGHLRSNQPQHF	TGTGCCAGCAGCTCAGGGCATTTACGGAGCAATCAGCCCCAGCATTTT	.	TRBV13	TRBJ1-5	.
CASSLKQGENGYTF	TGCGCCAGCAGCTTAAAACAGGGCGAGAATGGCTACACCTTC	few	TRBV5-1	TRBJ1-2	.
CASSSPGTGRDEQFF	TGTGCCAGCAGCTCTCCCGGGACAGGGAGGGATGAGCAGTTCTTC	.	TRBV6-5	TRBJ2-1	TRBD1
CASSPRGGSTDTQYF	TGTGCCAGCTCACCTCGCGGGGGAAGCACAGATACGCAGTATTTT	.	TRBV18	TRBJ2-3	TRBD2
CAWSEGTGVSEAFF	TGTGCCTGGAGTGAAGGGACAGGGGTGAGTGAAGCTTTCTTT	.	TRBV30	TRBJ1-1	TRBD1
CASGSGQGIESPLHF	TGTGCTAGTGGGTCTGGACAGGGGATCGAGTCACCCCTCCACTTT	.	TRBV12-5	TRBJ1-6	TRBD1
CASRPGGASYEQFF	TGTGCCAGCAGGCCAGGGGGCGCATCTTATGAGCAGTTCTTC	.	TRBV6-5	TRBJ2-1	TRBD1
CASSPVIGQGTEAFF	TGTGCCAGCAGCCCGGTAATCGGACAGGGCACTGAAGCTTTCTTT	.	TRBV4-2	TRBJ1-1	TRBD1
CASSEEVLGAEAFF	TGTGCCAGCAGTGAAGAGGTTTTGGGCGCTGAAGCTTTCTTT	.	TRBV6-1	TRBJ1-1	.
CASSQGSEGNTSPLHF	TGTGCCAGCAGCCAGGGATCCGAAGGTAATACTTCACCCCTCCACTTT	.	TRBV13	TRBJ1-6	.
CASSQTGQGSAYEQYF	TGTGCCAGCAGCCAAACGGGACAGGGTAGCGCCTACGAGCAGTACTTC	.	TRBV3-1/TRBV3-2	TRBJ2-7	TRBD1
CASSQEKGTGNQPQHF	TGCGCCAGCAGCCAAGAGAAGGGGACAGGGAACCAGCCCCAGCATTTT	.	TRBV4-1	TRBJ1-5	TRBD1
CASSLVVVKGQKRTGYTF	TGTGCCAGCAGCTTAGTCGTGGTGAAGGGACAAAAACGGACGGGCTACACCTTC	.	TRBV7-8	TRBJ1-2	.
CASSLQGAGTEAFF	TGCGCCAGCAGCCTCCAGGGGGCCGGCACTGAAGCTTTCTTT	.	TRBV5-1	TRBJ1-1	TRBD1
CASSLSGRGVAEAFF	TGTGCCAGCAGTTTATCGGGGCGCGGGGTTGCTGAAGCTTTCTTT	.	TRBV6-5	TRBJ1-1	.
CASSFADRGNEKLFF	TGTGCCAGCAGCTTTGCCGACAGGGGTAATGAAAAACTGTTTTTT	once	TRBV7-9	TRBJ1-4	TRBD1
CASSLSGFGNTIYF	TGCGCCAGCAGCTTGTCAGGGTTCGGAAACACCATATATTTT	.	TRBV5-1	TRBJ1-3	.
CASSLDGLSGNTIYF	TGTGCCAGCAGCTTAGACGGACTCTCTGGAAACACCATATATTTT	.	TRBV11-2	TRBJ1-3	.
CASSLRQGAFDEAFF	TGTGCCAGCAGCCTTCGACAGGGGGCGTTTGATGAAGCTTTCTTT	.	TRBV7-9	TRBJ1-1	TRBD1
CASSLQQGIEQYF	TGTGCCAGCAGCTTACAACAGGGTATCGAGCAGTACTTC	.	TRBV11-2	TRBJ2-7	.
CASSEVGTQNTEAFF	TGTGCCAGCAGTGAAGTTGGGACACAGAACACTGAAGCTTTCTTT	.	TRBV2	TRBJ1-1	.
CSVEDGGQLYEQYF	TGCAGCGTTGAAGATGGGGGACAGCTGTACGAGCAGTACTTC	.	TRBV29-1	TRBJ2-7	TRBD1
CASSPGGQHSGNTIYF	TGTGCCAGCAGTCCGGGGGGGCAGCACTCTGGAAACACCATATATTTT	.	TRBV27	TRBJ1-3	.
CASSGLLQGGNTIYF	TGTGCCAGCAGCGGTTTATTACAGGGTGGAAACACCATATATTTT	few	TRBV4-2	TRBJ1-3	.
CASTYRQEAFF	TGTGCCAGTACCTACAGACAAGAAGCTTTCTTT	.	TRBV19	TRBJ1-1	.
CASTLSVGRNTEAFF	TGTGCCAGTACCCTCTCGGTGGGGAGAAACACTGAAGCTTTCTTT	.	TRBV19	TRBJ1-1	.
CASTLDLSSGNTIYF	TGTGCCAGTACCCTCGATCTCAGCTCTGGAAACACCATATATTTT	few	TRBV19	TRBJ1-3	.
CASSWLNQPQHF	TGTGCCAGCAGCTGGCTCAATCAGCCCCAGCATTTT	.	TRBV3-1/TRBV3-2	TRBJ1-5	.
CATSKPGLTNEQYF	TGTGCCACCAGCAAACCGGGACTAACAAACGAGCAGTACTTC	.	TRBV15	TRBJ2-7	TRBD2
CASSQVRSGGAASYEQYF	TGCGCCAGCAGCCAAGTCAGGAGCGGGGGGGCCGCGTCCTACGAGCAGTACTTC	.	TRBV4-1	TRBJ2-7	TRBD2
CAISSTGSNEQFF	TGTGCCATCAGCTCGACGGGTTCTAATGAGCAGTTCTTC	.	TRBV10-3	TRBJ2-1	.
CASSLVGGSLNTEAFF	TGCGCCAGCAGCTTAGTTGGCGGATCCTTGAACACTGAAGCTTTCTTT	.	TRBV5-1	TRBJ1-1	.
CAWSYSSYGYTF	TGTGCCTGGAGCTACTCATCCTATGGCTACACCTTC	.	TRBV30	TRBJ1-2	.
CAWSLTGNEQYF	TGTGCCTGGAGCCTCACAGGGAACGAGCAGTACTTC	.	TRBV30	TRBJ2-7	.
CASSLRTGERYTF	TGCGCCAGCAGCTTGAGGACAGGGGAGAGGTACACCTTC	.	TRBV5-1	TRBJ1-2	TRBD1
CASSLPTSGGDNYEQYF	TGTGCCAGCAGCCTTCCGACTAGCGGGGGTGATAACTACGAGCAGTACTTC	.	TRBV3-1/TRBV3-2	TRBJ2-7	TRBD2
CASSSHYQTGNTEAFF	TGCGCCAGCAGCTCACACTACCAGACTGGTAACACTGAAGCTTTCTTT	.	TRBV5-1	TRBJ1-1	.
CASSLVRQGTDTQYF	TGTGCCAGCAGCTTAGTGAGGCAGGGGACAGATACGCAGTATTTT	.	TRBV11-2	TRBJ2-3	.
CASSLSGQIYGYTF	TGTGCCAGCAGTTTGTCGGGACAGATCTATGGCTACACCTTC	.	TRBV28	TRBJ1-2	TRBD1
CSASRPGETYEQYF	TGCAGTGCTAGTAGGCCAGGGGAGACCTACGAGCAGTACTTC	.	TRBV20-1	TRBJ2-7	.
CASSWGTGNEQYF	TGCGCCAGCAGCTGGGGGACAGGGAACGAGCAGTACTTC	.	TRBV5-1	TRBJ2-7	TRBD1
CSAKTSGYFTDTQYF	TGCAGCGCTAAGACTAGCGGATACTTCACAGATACGCAGTATTTT	.	TRBV29-1	TRBJ2-3	TRBD2
CASLLGTGSPVGNTIYF	TGTGCCAGCTTACTCGGGACAGGGAGCCCCGTTGGTAACACCATATATTTT	.	TRBV6-7	TRBJ1-3	TRBD1
CASSPSISRNTEAFF	TGTGCCAGCAGCCCCTCGATCTCGAGGAACACTGAAGCTTTCTTT	.	TRBV7-6	TRBJ1-1	.